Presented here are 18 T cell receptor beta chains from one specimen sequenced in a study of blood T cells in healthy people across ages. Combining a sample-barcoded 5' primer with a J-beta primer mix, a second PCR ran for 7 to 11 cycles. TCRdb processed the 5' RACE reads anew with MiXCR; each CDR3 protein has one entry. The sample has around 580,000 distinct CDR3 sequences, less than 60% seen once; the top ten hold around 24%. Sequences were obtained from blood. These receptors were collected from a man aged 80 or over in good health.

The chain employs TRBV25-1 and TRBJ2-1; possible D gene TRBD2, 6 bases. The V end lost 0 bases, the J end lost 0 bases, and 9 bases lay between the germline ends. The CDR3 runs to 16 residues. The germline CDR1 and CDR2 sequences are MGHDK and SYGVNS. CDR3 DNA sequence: TGTGCCAGCAGTGAATATACCGGGAGCTCCTACAATGAGCAGTTCTTC. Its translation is CASSEYTGSSYNEQFF.

As DNA, the CDR3 is TGTGCCAGCAGCTTGGATTCCCAGGGGCAATCCTACGAGCAGTACTTC. Its protein product is CASSLDSQGQSYEQYF. V usage is TRBV5-5 and J usage is TRBJ2-7; possible D gene TRBD1, 6 bases. Trimming took 0 bases from V and 1 from J, leaving 14 bases between them. This CDR3 contains 16 residues. Germline V gene data show CDR1 as SGHKS and CDR2 as YYEKEE (reference sequence).

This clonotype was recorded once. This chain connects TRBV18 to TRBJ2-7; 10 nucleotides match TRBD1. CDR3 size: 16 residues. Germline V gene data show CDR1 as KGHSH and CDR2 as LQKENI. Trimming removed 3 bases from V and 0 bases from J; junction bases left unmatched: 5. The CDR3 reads CASSPRGQGTSYEQYF. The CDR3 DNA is TGTGCCAGCTCACCGCGGGGACAGGGGACCTCCTACGAGCAGTACTTC.

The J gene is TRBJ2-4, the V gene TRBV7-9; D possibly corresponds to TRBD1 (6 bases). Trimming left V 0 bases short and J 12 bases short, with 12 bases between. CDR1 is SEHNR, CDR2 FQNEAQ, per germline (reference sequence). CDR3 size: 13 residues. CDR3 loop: CASSLARQDSQYF. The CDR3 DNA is TGTGCCAGCAGCTTAGCAAGGCAGGACAGTCAGTACTTC.

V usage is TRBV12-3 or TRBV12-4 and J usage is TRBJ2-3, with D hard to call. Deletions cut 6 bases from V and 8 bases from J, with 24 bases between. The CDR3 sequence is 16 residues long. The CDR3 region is CASSPPGSPRTGTQYF. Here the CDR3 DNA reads TGTGCCAGCAGCCCCCCGGGCAGCCCCCGCACGGGTACGCAGTATTTT.

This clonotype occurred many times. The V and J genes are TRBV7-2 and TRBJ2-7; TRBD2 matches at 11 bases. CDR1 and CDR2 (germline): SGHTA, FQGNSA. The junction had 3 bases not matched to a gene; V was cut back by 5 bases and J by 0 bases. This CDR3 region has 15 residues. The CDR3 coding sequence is TGTGCCAGCAGCCATACTAGCGGGAGCTCCTACGAGCAGTACTTC. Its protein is CASSHTSGSSYEQYF.

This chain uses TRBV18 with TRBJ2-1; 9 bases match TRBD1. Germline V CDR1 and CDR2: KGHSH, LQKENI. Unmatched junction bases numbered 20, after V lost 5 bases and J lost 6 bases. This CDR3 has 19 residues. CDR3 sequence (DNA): TGTGCCAGCTCATCAATGCCTCCGGGACAGGGAATCGAAGGCAATGAGCAGTTCTTC. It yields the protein CASSSMPPGQGIEGNEQFF.

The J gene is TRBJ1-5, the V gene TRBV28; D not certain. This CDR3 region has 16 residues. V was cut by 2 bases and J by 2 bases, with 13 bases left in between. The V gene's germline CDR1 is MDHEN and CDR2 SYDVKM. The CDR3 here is CASSLIPVSGNQPQHF. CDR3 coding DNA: TGTGCCAGCAGTTTAATTCCAGTTTCGGGCAATCAGCCCCAGCATTTT.

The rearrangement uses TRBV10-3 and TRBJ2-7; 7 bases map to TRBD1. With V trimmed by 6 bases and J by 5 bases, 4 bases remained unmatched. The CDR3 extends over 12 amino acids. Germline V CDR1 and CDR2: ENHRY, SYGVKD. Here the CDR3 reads CAISSDRDEQYF. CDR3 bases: TGTGCCATCAGCTCCGACAGGGACGAGCAGTACTTC.

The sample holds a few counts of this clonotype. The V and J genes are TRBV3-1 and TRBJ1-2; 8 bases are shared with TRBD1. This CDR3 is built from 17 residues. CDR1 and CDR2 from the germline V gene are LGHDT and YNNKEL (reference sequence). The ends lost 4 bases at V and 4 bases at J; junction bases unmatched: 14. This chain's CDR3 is CASSLRTGQSYSYGYTF. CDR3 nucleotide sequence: TGTGCCAGCAGCCTCCGGACAGGGCAGTCCTATAGCTATGGCTACACCTTC.

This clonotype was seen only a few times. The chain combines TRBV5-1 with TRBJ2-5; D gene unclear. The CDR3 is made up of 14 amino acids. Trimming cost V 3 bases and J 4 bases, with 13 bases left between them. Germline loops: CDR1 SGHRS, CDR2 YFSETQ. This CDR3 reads CASSSGPLAETQYF. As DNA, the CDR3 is TGCGCCAGCAGCTCGGGCCCCCTCGCAGAGACCCAGTACTTC.

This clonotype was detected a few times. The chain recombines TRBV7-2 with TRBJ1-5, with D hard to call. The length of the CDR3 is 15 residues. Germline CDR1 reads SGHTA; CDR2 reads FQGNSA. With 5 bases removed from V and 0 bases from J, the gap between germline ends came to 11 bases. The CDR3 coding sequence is TGTGCCAGCAGCCCCATCGGGGTTAGCAATCAGCCCCAGCATTTT. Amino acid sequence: CASSPIGVSNQPQHF.

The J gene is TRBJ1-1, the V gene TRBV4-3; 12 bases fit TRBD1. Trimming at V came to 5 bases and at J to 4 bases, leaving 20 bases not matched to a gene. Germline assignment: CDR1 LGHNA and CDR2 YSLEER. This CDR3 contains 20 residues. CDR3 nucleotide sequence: TGCGCCAGCAGCGAAAGAGTTCCCGGGACAGGGGGCGGCTTGGGCACTGAAGCTTTCTTT. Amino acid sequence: CASSERVPGTGGGLGTEAFF.

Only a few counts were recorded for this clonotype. DNA of the CDR3: TGTGCCAGCACCATCCTCGACAGGAACACCGGGGAGCTGTTTTTT. This sequence encodes CASTILDRNTGELFF. The V call is TRBV28, the J call TRBJ2-2; D may be TRBD1 (5 bases). V was shortened by 7 bases and J by 1 base, with 13 bases between the two germline ends. The CDR3 runs 15 residues. From germline, CDR1 is MDHEN and CDR2 SYDVKM.

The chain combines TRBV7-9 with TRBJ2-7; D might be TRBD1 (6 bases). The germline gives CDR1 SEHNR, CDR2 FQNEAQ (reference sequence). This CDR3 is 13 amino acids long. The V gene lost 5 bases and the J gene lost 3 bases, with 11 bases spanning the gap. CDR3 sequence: CASSPLTGYEQYF. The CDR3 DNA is TGTGCCAGCAGCCCATTGACAGGCTACGAGCAGTACTTC.

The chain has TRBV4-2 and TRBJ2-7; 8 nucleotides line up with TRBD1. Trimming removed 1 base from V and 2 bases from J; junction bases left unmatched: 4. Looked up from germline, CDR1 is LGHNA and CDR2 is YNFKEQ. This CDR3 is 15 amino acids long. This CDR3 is CASSQGQGITYEQYF. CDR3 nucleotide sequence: TGTGCCAGCAGCCAAGGACAGGGGATCACCTACGAGCAGTACTTC.

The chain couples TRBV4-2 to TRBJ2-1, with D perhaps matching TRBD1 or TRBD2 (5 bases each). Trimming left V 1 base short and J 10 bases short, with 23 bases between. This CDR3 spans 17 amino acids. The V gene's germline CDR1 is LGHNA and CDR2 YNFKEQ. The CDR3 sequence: CASSQGARAREQGEQFF. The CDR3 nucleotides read TGTGCCAGCAGCCAAGGAGCCCGCGCCAGGGAGCAAGGGGAGCAGTTCTTC.

In DNA form, the CDR3 reads TGCGCCAGCAGCCAAGTTGGCGGTGGGGCCAACGTCCTGACTTTC. Protein sequence: CASSQVGGGANVLTF. This rearrangement joins TRBV4-1 to TRBJ2-6, with D hard to call. The germline gives CDR1 MGHRA, CDR2 YSYEKL. V lost 1 base and J 3 bases, leaving 7 bases between the germline ends. The CDR3 has 15 residues.